The 32 T cell receptor beta chains below were found in one sample sequenced in a study of beta chain features in type 1 diabetes. Expressed TCRB transcripts got sequenced, as all isolated RNA was reverse transcribed. Here immunoSEQ multiplex PCR was the method, and the copy in TCRdb shows in-frame clones only, minus some. The sample gives around 250,000 clones, over 12% of which show up once; about 0.03% is in the top ten. Sequencing was carried out using naive CD4+ T cells from blood. The receptors stem from a woman between 35 and 50 years old in good health.

The genes are TRBV28 and TRBJ2-7; TRBD1 might be the D (5 bases). Looked up from germline, CDR1 is MDHEN and CDR2 is SYDVKM. Trimming removed 4 bases from V and 5 bases from J, with 24 bases in between. This CDR3 has 17 residues. CDR3 region: CASSSPGHPVKRNEQYF. The CDR3 bases are TGTGCCAGCAGTTCCCCCGGACATCCCGTCAAACGGAACGAGCAGTACTTC. The full variable domain, rest sourced from reference TRBV28 and TRBJ2-7, is DVKVTQSSRYLVKRTGEKVFLECVQDMDHENMFWYRQDPGLGLRLIYFSYDVKMKEKGDIPEGYSVSREKKERFSLILESASTNQTSMYLCASSSPGHPVKRNEQYFGPGTRLTVT.

The V gene is TRBV11-2, the J gene TRBJ1-2; D not resolved. Trimming shortened V by 1 base and J by 1 base, and 10 bases separated the two germline ends. CDR1 and CDR2 from the germline V gene are SGHAT and FQNNGV. This CDR3 comprises 15 residues. DNA of the CDR3: TGTGCCAGCAGCTTAGTATTAGGAGATAACTATGGCTACACCTTC. Protein sequence: CASSLVLGDNYGYTF.

This clone was picked up a small number of times. J is TRBJ1-2 and V is TRBV27, with D possibly being TRBD1 (5 bases). Germline CDR1 reads MNHEY; CDR2 reads SMNVEV (reference sequence). The V gene lost 2 bases and the J gene lost 4 bases, with 14 bases spanning the gap. CDR3 size: 15 residues. CDR3 loop: CASSLDPRGSYGYTF. Here the CDR3 DNA reads TGTGCCAGCAGTTTAGATCCAAGGGGCTCCTATGGCTACACCTTC.

The CDR3 spells CASETGGAQGDTQYF. Here the CDR3 DNA reads TGTGCCTCTGAAACGGGGGGGGCGCAGGGAGATACGCAGTATTTT. The V gene is TRBV10-3, the J gene TRBJ2-3; 8 bases fit TRBD2. V lost 11 bases to trimming and J lost 5 bases; unmatched junction nucleotides: 15. Germline values: CDR1 ENHRY, CDR2 SYGVKD. This CDR3 is 15 amino acids long.

This clone was detected a few times. This rearrangement joins TRBV5-1 to TRBJ2-6; D call uncertain. CDR3 length equals 17 residues. The V end lost 1 base, the J end lost 0 bases, and 11 bases lay between the germline ends. CDR1 and CDR2 (germline): SGHRS, YFSETQ. The CDR3 DNA sequence: TGCGCCAGCAGCTTGACCTCAGGCATCTCTGGGGCCAACGTCCTGACTTTC. Translating it yields CASSLTSGISGANVLTF.

This clone occurred a few times. V is TRBV10-2 and J is TRBJ2-3; TRBD2 matches at 9 bases. The germline CDR1 and CDR2 sequences are WSHSY and SAAADI. The CDR3 runs 18 residues. V lost 3 bases, J lost 6 bases, and 16 bases stayed unmatched. The CDR3 DNA reads as TGCGCCAGCAGTGACCGAAGGACTAGCGACGGTACATTGGATACGCAGTATTTT. As protein: CASSDRRTSDGTLDTQYF.

The sample holds a few counts of this clone. The gene calls are TRBV11-2 and TRBJ2-3; TRBD1 matches at 9 bases. CDR3 size: 15 residues. The junction had 3 bases not matched to a gene; V was cut back by 5 bases and J by 0 bases. Germline V gives CDR1 SGHAT, CDR2 FQNNGV. CDR3 bases: TGTGCCAGCAGCACCACAGGGGGCAGCACAGATACGCAGTATTTT. Its protein product is CASSTTGGSTDTQYF.

This clone was counted a few times. The chain is built from TRBV5-4 and TRBJ2-7; 9 positions agree with TRBD2. CDR1 SGHNT and CDR2 YYREEE come from the germline V gene (reference sequence). The CDR3 contains 15 residues. The junction had 7 bases not matched to a gene; V was cut back by 0 bases and J by 6 bases. In DNA form, the CDR3 reads TGTGCCAGCAGCTTGGCCCCTAGCGGGGTGGGCGAGCAGTACTTC. Encoded protein: CASSLAPSGVGEQYF.

This clone was seen once. The chain is built from TRBV7-2 and TRBJ1-2; 7 positions agree with TRBD1. CDR1 SGHTA and CDR2 FQGNSA come from the germline V gene. The junction had 5 bases not matched to a gene; V was cut back by 1 base and J by 6 bases. The CDR3 spans 14 residues. DNA of the CDR3: TGTGCCAGCAGCTTAGGGGGACAGATTGATGGCTACACCTTC. Protein sequence: CASSLGGQIDGYTF.

The V call is TRBV11-2, the J call TRBJ2-5; tentative D call: TRBD2 (5 bases). This CDR3 is built from 18 residues. Germline V gene data show CDR1 as SGHAT and CDR2 as FQNNGV. The V end lost 1 base, the J end lost 2 bases, and 20 bases lay between the germline ends. Here the CDR3 DNA reads TGTGCCAGCAGCTTAGTTCTCAGTGGTGGACTCCCACAAGAGACCCAGTACTTC. It yields the protein CASSLVLSGGLPQETQYF. Full variable domain (outside the CDR3, taken from reference TRBV11-2 and TRBJ2-5): EAGVAQSPRYKIIEKRQSVAFWCNPISGHATLYWYQQILGQGPKLLIQFQNNGVVDDSQLPKDRFSAERLKGVDSTLKIQPAKLEDSAVYLCASSLVLSGGLPQETQYFGPGTRLLVL.

This clone was counted only a few times. The V call is TRBV14, the J call TRBJ1-4; possible D gene TRBD1, 5 bases. Germline V gives CDR1 SGHDN, CDR2 FVKESK. The CDR3 is 17 residues long. V was cut by 2 bases and J by 0 bases, with 13 bases left in between. This chain's CDR3 is CASSQFRVGATNEKLFF. Here the CDR3 DNA reads TGTGCCAGCAGCCAATTCAGGGTTGGAGCAACTAATGAAAAACTGTTTTTT. The full variable domain, its missing parts supplied by reference TRBV14 and TRBJ1-4, is EAGVTQFPSHSVIEKGQTVTLRCDPISGHDNLYWYRRVMGKEIKFLLHFVKESKQDESGMPNNRFLAERTGGTYSTLKVQPAELEDSGVYFCASSQFRVGATNEKLFFGSGTQLSVL.

This clone was seen a few times. The chain uses TRBV7-2 and TRBJ2-7; D is uncertain. Germline V gene sequence: CDR1 SGHTA, CDR2 FQGNSA. Trimming removed 1 base from V and 6 bases from J, with 13 bases in between. This CDR3 comprises 14 residues. The DNA for the CDR3 is TGTGCCAGCAGCTTAGGAGACTGGATTTTCGAGCAGTACTTC. It yields the protein CASSLGDWIFEQYF. The full variable domain, with the rest looked up from reference TRBV7-2 and TRBJ2-7, is GAGVSQSPSNKVTEKGKDVELRCDPISGHTALYWYRQSLGQGLEFLIYFQGNSAPDKSGLPSDRFSAERTGGSVSTLTIQRTQQEDSAVYLCASSLGDWIFEQYFGPGTRLTVT.

This clone was detected a few times. The chain links TRBV11-1 to TRBJ1-2; unclear D gene. V was shortened by 5 bases and J by 6 bases, with 13 bases between the two germline ends. The CDR3 is made up of 13 amino acids. Germline V gives CDR1 SGHAT, CDR2 FQDESV (reference sequence). The CDR3 protein is CASSPAGQDGYTF. Written as DNA, the CDR3 is TGTGCCAGCAGCCCGGCTGGGCAGGATGGCTACACCTTC.

The J gene is TRBJ2-3, the V gene TRBV11-2; TRBD2 matches 7 bases. This CDR3 is built from 13 residues. The V segment lost 1 base and the J segment 6 bases; nucleotides outside the gene matches: 1. Looked up from germline, CDR1 is SGHAT and CDR2 is FQNNGV. The CDR3 sequence is CASSLGEGDTQYF. CDR3 sequence (DNA): TGTGCCAGCAGCTTAGGGGAGGGCGATACGCAGTATTTT.

This clone was detected ten times or more. The chain is built from TRBV19 and TRBJ2-1; D is unclear. Germline V CDR1 and CDR2: LNHDA, SQIVND (reference sequence). The V end was cut by 9 bases, the J end by 4 bases, with 4 bases between. CDR3 length: 10 residues. The CDR3 region is CASGYNEQFF. CDR3 nucleotides: TGTGCCAGCGGTTACAATGAGCAGTTCTTC.

The chain joins TRBV18 to TRBJ2-5, with TRBD1 matching over 10 bases. V gave up 6 bases and J gave up 2 bases; unmatched junction bases: 3. Germline values: CDR1 KGHSH, CDR2 LQKENI. This CDR3 spans 14 amino acids. The DNA of the CDR3 is TGTGCCAGCTCGACAGGGGGCGTGCAAGAGACCCAGTACTTC. It specifies CASSTGGVQETQYF.

This clone was detected only a few times. V gene TRBV18 combines with J gene TRBJ2-7; D is possibly TRBD1 (5 bases). Germline CDR1 KGHSH, CDR2 LQKENI. V was shortened by 3 bases and J by 1 base, with 10 bases between the two germline ends. The CDR3 length is 14 residues. The CDR3 bases are TGTGCCAGCTCACCTCTAGGGGCGTCCTACGAGCAGTACTTC. This encodes CASSPLGASYEQYF.

The chain recombines TRBV14 with TRBJ2-2; 10 positions match TRBD1. Trimming at V came to 4 bases and at J to 6 bases, leaving 8 bases not matched to a gene. This CDR3 has 16 residues. The germline gives CDR1 SGHDN, CDR2 FVKESK. DNA for the CDR3: TGTGCCAGCAGCCCTAGCCGGGACAGGGGATCCGGGGAGCTGTTTTTT. It is translated as CASSPSRDRGSGELFF. The full variable domain, its missing parts supplied by reference TRBV14 and TRBJ2-2, is EAGVTQFPSHSVIEKGQTVTLRCDPISGHDNLYWYRRVMGKEIKFLLHFVKESKQDESGMPNNRFLAERTGGTYSTLKVQPAELEDSGVYFCASSPSRDRGSGELFFGEGSRLTVL.

This sequence joins TRBV2 and TRBJ1-2, with D perhaps TRBD1 (6 bases). Germline V gene lookup returns CDR1 SNHLY and CDR2 FYNNEI. CDR3 length equals 15 residues. V dropped 6 bases and J dropped 4 bases, with 18 bases sitting between them. The DNA of the CDR3 is TGTGCCAGCAGAACCGGGACACGGCATACCTATGGCTACACCTTC. It yields the protein CASRTGTRHTYGYTF. Filled out from reference TRBV2 and TRBJ1-2, the complete variable domain reads EPEVTQTPSHQVTQMGQEVILRCVPISNHLYFYWYRQILGQKVEFLVSFYNNEISEKSEIFDDQFSVERPDGSNFTLKIRSTKLEDSAMYFCASRTGTRHTYGYTFGSGTRLTVV.

There are a few counts of this clone. The chain uses TRBV5-1 and TRBJ2-3, with TRBD1 identical over 7 bases. V was clipped by 3 bases and J by 2 bases; unmatched bases: 6. The CDR3 runs 15 residues. Germline-derived CDR1 and CDR2 are SGHRS and YFSETQ. CDR3 sequence (DNA): TGCGCCAGCAGCTCGAGAGGACAGGCCACAGATACGCAGTATTTT. Translating gives CASSSRGQATDTQYF.

V is TRBV28 and J is TRBJ2-1, with D tentatively TRBD2 (7 bases). The length of the CDR3 is 15 residues. The germline V gene encodes CDR1 MDHEN and CDR2 SYDVKM. Trimming stripped 2 bases from V and 2 bases from J, with 10 bases between. In DNA form, the CDR3 reads TGTGCCAGCAGTTTAGGGGGGGGCACCTACAATGAGCAGTTCTTC. Translated: CASSLGGGTYNEQFF.

V and J are TRBV5-4 and TRBJ1-4; 7 bases map to TRBD1. The CDR3 has 14 amino acids. The V gene's germline CDR1 is SGHNT and CDR2 YYREEE (reference sequence). Trimming removed 2 bases from V and 8 bases from J; junction bases left unmatched: 6. As DNA, the CDR3 is TGTGCCAGCAGCTTAAGGGACAGTCGGGAAAAACTGTTTTTT. This translates into CASSLRDSREKLFF.

The CDR3 protein is CASSLTGGATDTQYF. The CDR3 nucleotides read TGTGCCAGCAGCTTGACAGGGGGCGCGACAGATACGCAGTATTTT. The chain joins TRBV7-2 to TRBJ2-3; 10 positions agree with TRBD1. J lost 3 bases, V lost 3 bases, and 3 bases had no gene match. The CDR3 is 15 amino acids. Per germline, CDR1 SGHTA and CDR2 FQGNSA.

The chain joins TRBV19 to TRBJ1-2; 11 bases are a match to TRBD1. This CDR3 is 14 amino acids long. The V gene's germline CDR1 is LNHDA and CDR2 SQIVND (reference sequence). Trimming at V came to 10 bases and at J to 7 bases, leaving 11 bases not matched to a gene. CDR3 loop: CATSSGQGAIGYTF. CDR3 nucleotide sequence: TGTGCCACTTCATCCGGACAGGGGGCCATTGGCTACACCTTC.

Only a few counts were recorded for this clone. The chain carries TRBV10-3 and TRBJ2-5, with D hard to call. There are 13 residues in the CDR3. V gave up 7 bases and J gave up 0 bases, with 9 bases separating them. Looked up from germline, CDR1 is ENHRY and CDR2 is SYGVKD. CDR3 bases: TGTGCCATCAATGACCACAACCAAGAGACCCAGTACTTC. Protein sequence: CAINDHNQETQYF.

This clone has more than one count but fewer than ten. This chain connects TRBV19 to TRBJ2-1, with TRBD2 identical over 12 bases. The CDR3 extends over 15 amino acids. With V trimmed by 7 bases and J by 2 bases, 3 bases remained unmatched. Per the germline V gene, CDR1 is LNHDA and CDR2 is SQIVND (reference sequence). The CDR3 sequence is CASIRLAGAYNEQFF. Here the CDR3 DNA reads TGTGCCAGTATAAGACTAGCGGGGGCCTACAATGAGCAGTTCTTC.

J is TRBJ1-5 and V is TRBV23-1; weak D call: TRBD1 (5 bases). TRBV23-1 counts as an open reading frame of uncertain function. The V gene lost 4 bases and the J gene lost 1 base, with 23 bases spanning the gap. The CDR3 covers 19 residues. The CDR3 is CASSRDWTRLRWSNQPQHF. The CDR3 DNA reads TGCGCCAGCAGTCGCGACTGGACACGGCTCCGGTGGAGCAATCAGCCCCAGCATTTT.

This clone turned up a few times. The gene calls are TRBV19 and TRBJ2-7; 7 positions match TRBD1. Looked up from germline, CDR1 is LNHDA and CDR2 is SQIVND (reference sequence). This CDR3 comprises 13 residues. After removal of 6 bases from V and 6 bases from J, the junction contained 8 bases not matched to a gene. The CDR3, as DNA: TGTGCCAGTAGCACGACAGGGTTCGTCGAGCAGTACTTC. It specifies CASSTTGFVEQYF.

V and J are TRBV7-8 and TRBJ1-1; 7 positions agree with TRBD1. The CDR3 is 14 amino acids. V lost 6 bases to trimming and J lost 0 bases; unmatched junction nucleotides: 4. Germline V gene sequence: CDR1 SGHVS, CDR2 FQNEAQ. In nucleotides, the CDR3 is TGTGCCAGCAGGACAGGGACGTTGAACACTGAAGCTTTCTTT. Protein product: CASRTGTLNTEAFF.

The CDR3 here is CASSSRGGQAGELFF. The CDR3 DNA follows: TGCGCCAGCAGCTCGAGAGGGGGCCAGGCCGGGGAGCTGTTTTTT. The chain carries TRBV5-1 and TRBJ2-2, with TRBD1 matching 7 bases. Unmatched junction bases numbered 8, after V lost 3 bases and J lost 6 bases. Germline V gives CDR1 SGHRS, CDR2 YFSETQ. The CDR3 is 15 residues long.

This clone showed up just a few times. This chain connects TRBV7-2 to TRBJ1-2; 12 bases are shared with TRBD1. Unmatched junction bases numbered 6, after V lost 5 bases and J lost 2 bases. The CDR3 is 16 amino acids. Germline V gene sequence: CDR1 SGHTA, CDR2 FQGNSA. CDR3 sequence: CASSAGTGGLNYGYTF. CDR3 bases: TGTGCCAGCAGCGCCGGGACAGGGGGCCTAAACTATGGCTACACCTTC.

The chain has TRBV9 and TRBJ2-5; a weak D match, TRBD2 (6 bases). V was shortened by 0 bases and J by 4 bases, with 10 bases between the two germline ends. The CDR3 consists of 14 residues. Looked up from germline, CDR1 is SGDLS and CDR2 is YYNGEE. The DNA for the CDR3 is TGTGCCAGCAGCGTAGACGGGGGTATAGAGACCCAGTACTTC. It is translated as CASSVDGGIETQYF.